In its sample, the clone carrying this T cell receptor (beta chain) was seen once. Here immunoSEQ multiplex PCR was the method, and the copy in TCRdb shows in-frame clones only, minus some. The sample includes approximately 230,000 clones, roughly 88% of them seen just once. The data were taken from a study of blood T cell repertoires in COVID-19. The sample was peripheral blood. This receptor was identified in a man aged 25-40 years who had recovered from COVID-19.

The CDR3 sequence: CASSEAGTGEETQYF. CDR3 bases: TGTGCCAGCAGTGAAGCAGGGACAGGGGAAGAGACCCAGTACTTC. The chain uses TRBV6-1 and TRBJ2-5; 10 positions match TRBD1. The V gene's germline CDR1 is MNHNS and CDR2 SASEGT. The ends lost 0 bases at V and 3 bases at J; junction bases unmatched: 1. This CDR3 has 15 amino acids.